The next 16 T cell receptor beta chains were all read from a single sample in a study of massively parallel sequencing of T cell beta chains. TCRdb reprocessed the 5' RACE reads with MiXCR, giving one entry per CDR3 protein. Among 4,300 or so distinct CDR3 sequences listed, roughly 37% were seen once. Sequenced input: commercial RNA from peripheral blood pooled from many donors. The receptors were gathered from a pool of human donors in good health; the sample was commercial RNA pooled from many donors.

This clonotype was found a few times. The gene calls are TRBV28 and TRBJ2-1; TRBD2 might be the D (6 bases). Trimming cost V 11 bases and J 5 bases, with 10 bases left between them. This CDR3 spans 11 amino acids. Germline values: CDR1 MDHEN, CDR2 SYDVKM. The CDR3 DNA is TGTGCCGGGGGGAGCCACAATGAGCAGTTCTTC. This gives the protein CAGGSHNEQFF.

The gene calls are TRBV5-1 and TRBJ2-3; possible D gene TRBD1, 6 bases. Trimming removed 4 bases from V and 2 bases from J, with 11 bases in between. Germline V gene sequence: CDR1 SGHRS, CDR2 YFSETQ. The CDR3 totals 14 residues. CDR3 in amino acids: CASSQRTDTDTQYF. In nucleotides, the CDR3 is TGCGCCAGCAGCCAAAGGACAGACACAGATACGCAGTATTTT. Together with reference TRBV5-1 and TRBJ2-3, the CDR3 gives the full variable domain: KAGVTQTPRYLIKTRGQQVTLSCSPISGHRSVSWYQQTPGQGLQFLFEYFSETQRNKGNFPGRFSGRQFSNSRSEMNVSTLELGDSALYLCASSQRTDTDTQYFGPGTRLTVL.

Worth noting for this clonotype: This may be a read error, as it is one base from a much larger clone. The chain has TRBV9 and TRBJ1-6; TRBD1 might be the D (5 bases). CDR3 length equals 14 residues. In germline, CDR1 is SGDLS, CDR2 YYNGEE. This CDR3 reads CASSVGGGPSHLHF. DNA of the CDR3: TGTGCCAGCAGCGTAGGGGGGGGACCTTCACACCTCCACTTT.

Sample share makes this clonotype medium-sized (0.01 to 0.1%). This chain connects TRBV29-1 to TRBJ1-5, with unresolved D. This CDR3 region has 13 residues. Trimming pared 6 bases from V and 4 bases from J, leaving 13 bases between. Germline CDR1 and CDR2: SQVTM and ANQGSEA. The CDR3 DNA is TGCAGCGTCTCGGAGGGCCTTAATCAGCCCCAGCATTTT. Translated, it gives CSVSEGLNQPQHF. Filled out from reference TRBV29-1 and TRBJ1-5, the complete variable domain reads SAVISQKPSRDICQRGTSLTIQCQVDSQVTMMFWYRQQPGQSLTLIATANQGSEATYESGFVIDKFPISRPNLTFSTLTVSNMSPEDSSIYLCSVSEGLNQPQHFGDGTRLSIL.

The chain carries TRBV6-2 or TRBV6-3 and TRBJ2-3; a possible D gene is TRBD1 (5 bases). Trimming took 0 bases from V and 6 from J, leaving 13 bases between them. Germline CDR1 is MNHEY and CDR2 is SVGEGT. This CDR3 region has 15 residues. The CDR3 region is CASSYSRQGMDTQYF. The DNA for the CDR3 is TGTGCCAGCAGTTACTCTAGGCAGGGTATGGATACGCAGTATTTT.

The V gene is TRBV20-1, the J gene TRBJ2-2, with D hard to call. CDR3 length: 13 residues. Germline CDR1 DFQATT, CDR2 SNEGSKA (reference sequence). Between the trimmed V and J ends, which lost 0 bases and 3 bases, there was a span of 5 bases. CDR3 DNA sequence: TGCAGTGCTAGAGATGTTGACACCGGGGAGCTGTTTTTT. Translating it yields CSARDVDTGELFF.

The count of this clonotype is one. This chain uses TRBV13 with TRBJ2-3; D is perhaps TRBD1 (6 bases). The CDR3 extends over 15 amino acids. V was shortened by 5 bases and J by 6 bases, with 18 bases between the two germline ends. Germline V gene data show CDR1 as PRHDT and CDR2 as FYEKMQ (reference sequence). The CDR3 region has the DNA TGTGCCAGCAGCGTTGGGGACAACTGGGTGGATACGCAGTATTTT. Its protein is CASSVGDNWVDTQYF.

The V gene is TRBV29-1, the J gene TRBJ2-7; D not resolved. This CDR3 contains 12 residues. From germline, CDR1 is SQVTM and CDR2 ANQGSEA. V dropped 4 bases and J dropped 2 bases, with 9 bases sitting between them. The CDR3 region has the DNA TGCAGCGTTGGCGTACAGCCCTACGAGCAGTACTTC. Protein: CSVGVQPYEQYF.

This clonotype turned up a few times. CDR3 region: CASSLVGRVADTQYF. The CDR3 coding sequence is TGTGCCAGCAGCTTAGTAGGCAGGGTGGCAGATACGCAGTATTTT. The chain carries TRBV11-3 and TRBJ2-3; possibly TRBD1 for D (5 bases). The CDR3 runs to 15 residues. Germline lookup yields CDR1 SGHNT and CDR2 YENEEA. V lost 1 base and J 4 bases, leaving 12 bases between the germline ends.

The rearrangement links TRBV19 to TRBJ2-7, with D tentatively TRBD1 (6 bases). This CDR3 region has 13 residues. Trimming cost V 5 bases and J 7 bases, with 15 bases left between them. Germline CDR1 reads LNHDA; CDR2 reads SQIVND (reference sequence). The CDR3 DNA reads as TGTGCCAGTAGTGAGGCCAGGGGTTATGAGCAGTACTTC. Translated, it gives CASSEARGYEQYF. Using reference TRBV19 and TRBJ2-7 for the parts outside the CDR3, the full variable domain is DGGITQSPKYLFRKEGQNVTLSCEQNLNHDAMYWYRQDPGQGLRLIYYSQIVNDFQKGDIAEGYSVSREKKESFPLTVTSAQKNPTAFYLCASSEARGYEQYFGPGTRLTVT.

This clonotype was detected a few times. This chain links TRBV6-9 with TRBJ2-1, with 9 bases aligning to TRBD2. The CDR3 has 15 amino acids. Germline CDR1 MNHGY, CDR2 SVAAGI. The V segment lost 2 bases and the J segment 4 bases; nucleotides outside the gene matches: 3. The CDR3 here is CASSYISGSYNEQFF. CDR3 sequence (DNA): TGTGCCAGCAGTTATATTAGCGGGAGTTACAATGAGCAGTTCTTC.

This clonotype is deemed medium-sized. V gene TRBV2 combines with J gene TRBJ1-2; TRBD1 agrees at 10 bases. The length of the CDR3 is 13 residues. In germline, CDR1 is SNHLY, CDR2 FYNNEI. V dropped 4 bases and J dropped 8; count of bases not matched to a gene: 4. The CDR3 sequence is CASSGDRGRGYTF. CDR3 coding DNA: TGTGCCAGCAGTGGGGACAGGGGAAGAGGCTACACCTTC.

The table lists this clonotype with a count of one. V gene TRBV12-3 or TRBV12-4 combines with J gene TRBJ2-3, with a possible D match to TRBD1 (6 bases). This CDR3 has 13 residues. V was cut by 3 bases and J by 4 bases, with 8 bases left in between. The CDR3 bases are TGTGCCAGCAGTTTCAAGGGGGCAGATACGCAGTATTTT. Protein sequence: CASSFKGADTQYF.

The CDR3 spells CASSRQGSYNEQFF. The CDR3 region has the DNA TGTGCCAGCAGCCGACAGGGGTCGTACAATGAGCAGTTCTTC. The chain uses TRBV13 and TRBJ2-1; 8 nucleotides agree with TRBD1. Germline values: CDR1 PRHDT, CDR2 FYEKMQ (reference sequence). This CDR3 has 14 amino acids. J was trimmed by 4 bases and V by 5 bases; bases with no gene match: 4.

By frequency in the sample, this clonotype is medium-sized. The chain uses TRBV20-1 and TRBJ1-2; no reliable D call. The CDR3 is 12 residues long. CDR1 is DFQATT and CDR2 is SNEGSKA in the germline V gene (reference sequence). The ends were cut back, 3 bases at V and 2 bases at J, with 7 bases in the middle. The CDR3 spells CSASVGNYGYTF. The CDR3, as DNA: TGCAGTGCTAGTGTGGGGAACTATGGCTACACCTTC.

This chain uses TRBV20-1 with TRBJ2-4; 10 nucleotides line up with TRBD1. Germline CDR1 DFQATT, CDR2 SNEGSKA (reference sequence). The CDR3 is made up of 13 amino acids. The J segment lost 6 bases and the V segment lost 3 bases, leaving 2 bases of the junction unmatched. The CDR3 nucleotides read TGCAGTGCTAGCGGACAGGGGGGAAACATTCAGTACTTC. Protein product: CSASGQGGNIQYF.